These 26 T cell receptor beta chains were all obtained from the same sample, sequenced in a study of T-cell reconstitution after alpha-beta-depleted transplantation in children. The TCRbeta library incorporated unique molecular identifiers. A single record per CDR3 protein comes from TCRdb applying MiXCR to the PCR reads. The sample records around 490,000 distinct CDR3 sequences, about an eighth being singletons. Sample: PBMCs, mostly from graft donor cells, taken 180 days after TCRalphabeta/CD19-depleted stem cell transplant. All receptors come from a female patient younger than 10 who had a stem cell transplant for aplastic anemia, so the T cells may come from the graft donor.

This clonotype has a handful of counts. The CDR3 DNA follows: TGCAGTGCTAGACGGACAGGGACGGGGGCGACTGAAGCTTTCTTT. Translation: CSARRTGTGATEAFF. This chain joins TRBV20-1 and TRBJ1-1; 8 bases match TRBD1. This CDR3 spans 15 amino acids. Germline-derived CDR1 and CDR2 are DFQATT and SNEGSKA (reference sequence). The V gene end was trimmed by 2 bases and the J gene end by 5 bases; junction bases not matched to a gene: 10.

V usage is TRBV7-1 and J usage is TRBJ2-7; 13 bases align to TRBD2. TRBV7-1 is placed among ORFs of uncertain function. The CDR3 sequence is 20 residues long. V shed 2 bases and J 2 bases; nucleotides not matched to a gene: 15. The CDR3 region has the DNA TGTGCCAGCAGCTCACTCAAAACCGGACTAGCGGGAGTATTCCCCTACGAGCAGTACGTC. Protein product: CASSSLKTGLAGVFPYEQYV.

This clonotype has more than one count but fewer than ten. The rearrangement uses TRBV4-1 and TRBJ2-7; tentative D call: TRBD2 (5 bases). Germline V gene sequence: CDR1 MGHRA, CDR2 YSYEKL. The CDR3 length is 21 residues. V was cut by 0 bases and J by 0 bases, with 27 bases left in between. This CDR3 reads CASSQERVVRLGQLYSYEQYV. The DNA for the CDR3 is TGCGCCAGCAGCCAAGAGCGGGTTGTGAGGTTGGGTCAGTTATACTCCTACGAGCAGTACGTC.

There are a few counts of this clonotype. The V gene is TRBV10-3, the J gene TRBJ2-3; D not resolved. This CDR3 spans 11 amino acids. Germline-derived CDR1 and CDR2 are ENHRY and SYGVKD. The V gene lost 5 bases and the J gene lost 2 bases, with 2 bases spanning the gap. CDR3 sequence: CAISNTDTQYF. The CDR3 DNA sequence: TGTGCCATCAGTAACACAGATACGCAGTATTTT.

This clonotype was counted many times. The chain is built from TRBV5-6 and TRBJ1-5; unclear D gene. Per the germline V gene, CDR1 is SGHDT and CDR2 is YYEEEE. The CDR3 sequence is 12 residues long. V was cut by 0 bases and J by 5 bases, with 3 bases left in between. CDR3 residues: CASSLGDQPQHF. The CDR3 coding sequence is TGTGCCAGCAGCTTGGGGGATCAGCCCCAGCATTTT.

This clonotype was counted a few times. This CDR3 is CASRPHEGAVDTQYF. CDR3 in DNA: TGTGCCAGCAGACCCCATGAGGGGGCGGTGGATACGCAGTATTTT. The V call is TRBV28, the J call TRBJ2-3; 7 bases are shared with TRBD1. From germline, CDR1 is MDHEN and CDR2 SYDVKM. V dropped 6 bases and J dropped 6; count of bases not matched to a gene: 12. The CDR3 contains 15 residues.

This sequence joins TRBV5-1 and TRBJ1-2; D possibly corresponds to TRBD1 (6 bases). The V gene lost 4 bases and the J gene lost 4 bases, with 14 bases spanning the gap. CDR1 and CDR2 from the germline V gene are SGHRS and YFSETQ. The CDR3 has 14 residues. The CDR3 region is CASSPTGQSYGYTF. CDR3 DNA: TGCGCCAGCAGCCCAACGGGACAAAGCTATGGCTACACCTTC.

In its sample, this clonotype was seen a few times. The chain uses TRBV3-1 and TRBJ2-1, with D unresolved. The germline CDR1 and CDR2 sequences are LGHDT and YNNKEL (reference sequence). The CDR3 totals 13 residues. The ends were cut back, 4 bases at V and 6 bases at J, with 10 bases in the middle. The CDR3 spells CASSRVGFNEQFF. CDR3 DNA: TGTGCCAGCAGCCGGGTAGGGTTCAATGAGCAGTTCTTC.

This clonotype turned up a few times. The rearrangement links TRBV5-1 to TRBJ2-1, with 13 nucleotides matching TRBD2. This CDR3 has 17 residues. J gave up 6 bases and V 1 base, and 7 bases lay outside the gene matches. In germline, CDR1 is SGHRS, CDR2 YFSETQ. The CDR3 protein is CASSLPRLAGGGNEQFF. The CDR3 region has the DNA TGCGCCAGCAGCTTGCCCCGACTAGCGGGAGGAGGCAATGAGCAGTTCTTC.

There are a few counts of this clonotype. This chain joins TRBV7-2 and TRBJ2-5; D remains unclear. This CDR3 contains 12 residues. Germline CDR1 is SGHTA and CDR2 is FQGNSA. V shed 2 bases and J shed 5 bases, with 6 bases lying between them. The CDR3 reads CASSLPWETQYF. The CDR3 nucleotides are TGTGCCAGCAGCTTACCCTGGGAGACCCAGTACTTC.

This clonotype was counted between two and nine times. This rearrangement joins TRBV4-3 to TRBJ2-7; the D gene is possibly TRBD1 (5 bases). CDR1 and CDR2 from the germline V gene are LGHNA and YSLEER. V lost 0 bases, J lost 4 bases, and 10 bases lay in between. CDR3 size: 14 residues. CDR3 loop: CASSQDSGFYEQYF. DNA of the CDR3: TGCGCCAGCAGCCAAGACTCAGGGTTTTACGAGCAGTACTTC.

This clonotype was observed many times. The genes are TRBV20-1 and TRBJ2-2; D gene unclear. This CDR3 is built from 12 residues. V dropped 5 bases and J dropped 4 bases, with 8 bases sitting between them. CDR1 and CDR2 (germline): DFQATT, SNEGSKA (reference sequence). The DNA for the CDR3 is TGCAGTGCTCGTAGCCCCACCGGGGAGCTGTTTTTT. Protein: CSARSPTGELFF.

This clonotype came up many times. V is TRBV12-3 or TRBV12-4 and J is TRBJ2-3; TRBD2 aligns across 13 bases. CDR3 length: 15 amino acids. With V trimmed by 3 bases and J by 7 bases, 4 bases remained unmatched. This CDR3 reads CASSLGLAGINTQYF. In DNA, the CDR3 is TGTGCCAGCAGTTTGGGACTAGCGGGAATCAATACGCAGTATTTT.

The rearrangement uses TRBV2 and TRBJ1-5; D call uncertain. Trimming removed 2 bases from V and 3 bases from J, with 11 bases in between. CDR3 length equals 15 residues. The germline V gene encodes CDR1 SNHLY and CDR2 FYNNEI. The CDR3 DNA is TGTGCCAGCAGTGAATCGAGGGTATCCAATCAGCCCCAGCATTTT. This translates into CASSESRVSNQPQHF.

This clonotype was counted only a few times. The chain employs TRBV29-1 and TRBJ1-2; D might be TRBD1 (6 bases). The V and J ends lost 5 bases and 12 bases respectively, with 28 bases between them. The CDR3 totals 15 residues. Germline assignment: CDR1 SQVTM and CDR2 ANQGSEA. CDR3 residues: CSVIIQGKGLLGNTF. The CDR3 nucleotides are TGCAGCGTTATTATACAGGGAAAGGGTCTTTTGGGGAACACCTTC.

This clonotype was seen a handful of times. The chain recombines TRBV20-1 with TRBJ1-2; 12 nucleotides agree with TRBD1. CDR1 is DFQATT, CDR2 SNEGSKA, per germline (reference sequence). The CDR3 extends over 13 amino acids. V lost 5 bases to trimming and J lost 8 bases; unmatched junction nucleotides: 6. The CDR3 bases are TGCAGTGCTCCCTCCGGGACAGGGGGCGGCTACACCTTC. Its translation is CSAPSGTGGGYTF.

This clonotype was counted between two and nine times. The V gene is TRBV7-2, the J gene TRBJ2-3; 15 bases map to TRBD2. CDR3 length: 16 residues. Per germline, CDR1 SGHTA and CDR2 FQGNSA. V lost 5 bases, J lost 5 bases, and 5 bases stayed unmatched. This CDR3 reads CASSPQGLAGGDTQYF. CDR3 DNA: TGTGCCAGCAGCCCTCAGGGACTAGCGGGAGGAGATACGCAGTATTTT.

This clonotype was observed a few times. The rearrangement uses TRBV20-1 and TRBJ2-5, with a possible D match to TRBD2 (6 bases). CDR1 and CDR2 (germline): DFQATT, SNEGSKA (reference sequence). The CDR3 has 15 residues. The CDR3 nucleotides read TGCAGCCCTGAGGGGCGGCGGGCAGCGGGAGAGACCCAGTACTTC. It is translated as CSPEGRRAAGETQYF.

This clonotype turned up a few times. This chain joins TRBV28 and TRBJ1-1, with D possibly being TRBD1 (6 bases). CDR3 length: 16 amino acids. The V end was cut by 3 bases, the J end by 5 bases, with 19 bases between. Germline values: CDR1 MDHEN, CDR2 SYDVKM. This CDR3 is CASSFLGGAGYTEAFF. CDR3 bases: TGTGCCAGCAGTTTTTTGGGGGGCGCAGGGTATACTGAAGCTTTCTTT.

The chain carries TRBV27 and TRBJ2-1, with D maybe TRBD2 (6 bases). CDR1 is MNHEY and CDR2 is SMNVEV in the germline V gene (reference sequence). Between the trimmed V and J ends, which lost 2 bases and 9 bases, there was a span of 11 bases. The CDR3 has 13 residues. CDR3 sequence reads: CASSLRTTGEQFF. CDR3 nucleotides: TGTGCCAGCAGTTTACGGACTACAGGTGAGCAGTTCTTC.

This clonotype was counted between two and nine times. The chain carries TRBV9 and TRBJ2-1, with D uncertain. Germline loops: CDR1 SGDLS, CDR2 YYNGEE. V lost 0 bases, J lost 6 bases, and 13 bases lay in between. The CDR3 loop spans 15 amino acids. The CDR3 spells CASSVGSGSSNEQFF. CDR3 nucleotides: TGTGCCAGCAGCGTAGGGTCAGGTTCTTCCAATGAGCAGTTCTTC.

The chain uses TRBV5-1 and TRBJ1-2; D may be TRBD1 (5 bases). The CDR3 spans 13 residues. V was pared by 4 bases and J by 8 bases, with 15 bases between. CDR1 is SGHRS, CDR2 YFSETQ, per germline. The CDR3 loop is CASSQNGRGGYTF. The DNA for the CDR3 is TGCGCCAGCAGCCAAAACGGCCGGGGCGGCTACACCTTC. Supplemented by reference TRBV5-1 and TRBJ1-2, the full variable domain reads KAGVTQTPRYLIKTRGQQVTLSCSPISGHRSVSWYQQTPGQGLQFLFEYFSETQRNKGNFPGRFSGRQFSNSRSEMNVSTLELGDSALYLCASSQNGRGGYTFGSGTRLTVV.

This clonotype was detected a few times. The gene calls are TRBV13 and TRBJ2-7, with unresolved D. CDR3 length: 15 amino acids. Trimming took 4 bases from V and 2 from J, leaving 15 bases between them. CDR1 PRHDT and CDR2 FYEKMQ come from the germline V gene (reference sequence). The CDR3 nucleotides are TGTGCCAGCAGCTCCGCCGGGCCAGGAGCCTACGAGCAGTACTTC. It encodes CASSSAGPGAYEQYF.

This clonotype showed up many times. The chain recombines TRBV20-1 with TRBJ2-7; tentative D call: TRBD1 (5 bases). Trimming left V 6 bases short and J 4 bases short, with 10 bases between. The CDR3 covers 11 residues. Germline CDR1 DFQATT, CDR2 SNEGSKA (reference sequence). The CDR3 DNA is TGCAGTGCATGGGGCGGTTACGAGCAGTACTTC. Translation gives CSAWGGYEQYF.

The sample holds a few counts of this clonotype. This rearrangement joins TRBV7-9 to TRBJ2-7; D possibly corresponds to TRBD2 (6 bases). Per the germline V gene, CDR1 is SEHNR and CDR2 is FQNEAQ (reference sequence). V lost 4 bases and J 0 bases, leaving 13 bases between the germline ends. The CDR3 is made up of 15 amino acids. CDR3 loop: CASSSGDHSSYEQYV. The CDR3 coding sequence is TGTGCCAGCAGCTCGGGGGACCATAGCTCCTACGAGCAGTACGTC.

This clonotype has ten or more counts. The V gene is TRBV2, the J gene TRBJ1-5; maybe TRBD1 (5 bases). CDR3 length: 14 amino acids. V was pared by 1 base and J by 9 bases, with 13 bases between. Germline-derived CDR1 and CDR2 are SNHLY and FYNNEI. This chain's CDR3 is CASSEGGTWAPQHF. CDR3 nucleotide sequence: TGTGCCAGCAGTGAAGGCGGGACTTGGGCGCCCCAGCATTTT. The full variable domain, completed using reference TRBV2 and TRBJ1-5, is EPEVTQTPSHQVTQMGQEVILRCVPISNHLYFYWYRQILGQKVEFLVSFYNNEISEKSEIFDDQFSVERPDGSNFTLKIRSTKLEDSAMYFCASSEGGTWAPQHFGDGTRLSIL.